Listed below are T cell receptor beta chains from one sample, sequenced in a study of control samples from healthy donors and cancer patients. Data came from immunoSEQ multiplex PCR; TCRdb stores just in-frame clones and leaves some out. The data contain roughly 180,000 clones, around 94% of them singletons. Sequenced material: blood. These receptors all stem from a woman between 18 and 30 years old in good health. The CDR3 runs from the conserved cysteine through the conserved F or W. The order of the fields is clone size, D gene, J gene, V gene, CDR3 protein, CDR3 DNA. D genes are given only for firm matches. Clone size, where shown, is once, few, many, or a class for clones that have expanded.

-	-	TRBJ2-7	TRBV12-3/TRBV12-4	CASSYHYEQYF	TGTGCCAGCAGTTACCACTACGAGCAGTACTTC
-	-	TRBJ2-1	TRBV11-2	CASSLGSTDNEQFF	TGTGCCAGCAGCTTAGGTTCAACCGACAATGAGCAGTTCTTC
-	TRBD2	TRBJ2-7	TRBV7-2	CASSLTSGRYLSYEQYF	TGTGCCAGCAGCTTAACTAGCGGGAGGTACCTCTCCTACGAGCAGTACTTC
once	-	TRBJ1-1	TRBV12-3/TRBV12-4	CASSRQRPTEAFF	TGTGCCAGCAGCCGTCAACGCCCCACTGAAGCTTTCTTT
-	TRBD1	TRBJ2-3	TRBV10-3	CAIQGASTDTQYF	TGTGCCATCCAGGGGGCAAGCACAGATACGCAGTATTTT
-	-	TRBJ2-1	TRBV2	CASRGSYNEQFF	TGTGCCAGCAGAGGCTCCTACAATGAGCAGTTCTTC
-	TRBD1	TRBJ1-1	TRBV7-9	CASSLEQGETEAFF	TGTGCCAGCAGCTTAGAACAGGGGGAAACTGAAGCTTTCTTT
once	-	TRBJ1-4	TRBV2	CASNFGDLSEKLFF	TGTGCCAGCAACTTTGGGGATTTGAGCGAAAAACTGTTTTTT
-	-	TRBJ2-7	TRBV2	CASSEDYTSYEQYF	TGTGCCAGCAGTGAAGACTACACCTCCTACGAGCAGTACTTC
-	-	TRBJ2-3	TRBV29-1	CSVGLPPDTQYF	TGCAGCGTTGGCCTCCCCCCAGATACGCAGTATTTT
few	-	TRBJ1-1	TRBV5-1	CASSLENRNTEAFF	TGCGCCAGCAGCTTGGAAAACAGGAACACTGAAGCTTTCTTT
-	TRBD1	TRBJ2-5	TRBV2	CASSARRGLETQYF	TGTGCCAGCAGTGCCCGCAGGGGGCTAGAGACCCAGTACTTC
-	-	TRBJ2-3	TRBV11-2	CASSFTLGTDTQYF	TGTGCCAGCAGCTTTACCCTAGGAACAGATACGCAGTATTTT
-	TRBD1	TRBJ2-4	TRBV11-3	CASSLGAGGKNIQYF	TGTGCCAGCAGCTTAGGGGCAGGGGGCAAAAACATTCAGTACTTC
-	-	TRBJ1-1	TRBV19	CASSMIQGMNTEAFF	TGTGCCAGTAGTATGATCCAGGGCATGAACACTGAAGCTTTCTTT
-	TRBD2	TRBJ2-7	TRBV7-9	CASSSPAGGPYEQYF	TGTGCCAGCAGCTCTCCAGCGGGGGGACCTTACGAGCAGTACTTC
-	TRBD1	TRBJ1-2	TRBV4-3	CASSQDQTGGYGYTF	TGCGCCAGCAGCCAAGATCAGACAGGGGGCTATGGCTACACCTTC
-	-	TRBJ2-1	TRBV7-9	CASSLAAGAGGSYNEQFF	TGTGCCAGCAGCTTGGCAGCGGGGGCAGGGGGCTCCTACAATGAGCAGTTCTTC
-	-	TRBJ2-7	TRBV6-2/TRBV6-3	CASSRDPQYEQYF	TGTGCCAGCAGTAGGGACCCACAATACGAGCAGTACTTC
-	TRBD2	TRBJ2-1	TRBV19	CASTGGDYYNEQFF	TGTGCCAGTACGGGGGGAGACTACTACAATGAGCAGTTCTTC
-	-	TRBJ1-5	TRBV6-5	CASRRGNQPQHF	TGTGCCAGCAGACGGGGCAATCAGCCCCAGCATTTT
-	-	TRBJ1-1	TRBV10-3	CAISPKTDWNTEAFF	TGTGCCATCAGTCCCAAAACGGATTGGAACACTGAAGCTTTCTTT
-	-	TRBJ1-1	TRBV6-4	CASSEGRNTEAFF	TGTGCCAGCAGTGAAGGGAGGAACACTGAAGCTTTCTTT
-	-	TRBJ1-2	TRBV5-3	CARSLGSAQGHGYTF	TGTGCCAGAAGCTTGGGATCGGCACAGGGCCATGGCTACACCTTC
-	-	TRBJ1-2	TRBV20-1	CSAQEIYGYTF	TGCAGTGCTCAGGAGATCTATGGCTACACCTTC
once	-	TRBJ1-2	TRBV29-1	CSVEDYGYTF	TGCAGCGTAGAGGACTATGGCTACACCTTC
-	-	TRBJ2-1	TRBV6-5	CASRVGSYNEQFF	TGTGCCAGCAGGGTAGGATCCTACAATGAGCAGTTCTTC
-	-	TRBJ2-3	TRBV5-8	CASSARLGADTQYF	TGTGCCAGCAGCGCCCGACTAGGGGCAGATACGCAGTATTTT
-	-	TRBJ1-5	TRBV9	CASSEGGRQPQHF	TGTGCCAGCAGCGAAGGTGGTCGTCAGCCCCAGCATTTT
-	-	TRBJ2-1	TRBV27	CASSSLQGGHNEQFF	TGTGCCAGCAGCTCGCTCCAGGGTGGGCACAATGAGCAGTTCTTC
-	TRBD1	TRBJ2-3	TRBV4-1	CASSLGQKGTQYF	TGCGCCAGCAGCCTGGGACAGAAGGGAACGCAGTATTTT
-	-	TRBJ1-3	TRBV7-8	CASSSIGGNSGNTIYF	TGTGCCAGCAGTTCGATAGGGGGGAACTCTGGAAACACCATATATTTT
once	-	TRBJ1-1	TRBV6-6	CASSYLSGTEAFF	TGTGCCAGCAGTTACCTGTCGGGCACTGAAGCTTTCTTT
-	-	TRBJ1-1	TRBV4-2	CASSQDLGMNTEAFF	TGTGCCAGCAGCCAAGATCTAGGGATGAACACTGAAGCTTTCTTT
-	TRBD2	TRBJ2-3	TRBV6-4	CASSAGTSGNTDTQYF	TGTGCCAGCAGTGCTGGGACTAGCGGTAACACAGATACGCAGTATTTT
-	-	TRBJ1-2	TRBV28	CATSRSYGYTF	TGTGCCACCTCTAGAAGCTATGGCTACACCTTC
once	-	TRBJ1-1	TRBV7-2	CASSFLGTDGTEAFF	TGTGCCAGCAGCTTTCTAGGGACGGACGGGACTGAAGCTTTCTTT
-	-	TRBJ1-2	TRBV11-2	CASSHPGGSGGYTF	TGTGCCAGCAGCCATCCGGGGGGTTCAGGTGGCTACACCTTC
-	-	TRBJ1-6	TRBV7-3	CASTYGRLNSPLHF	TGTGCCAGCACTTACGGGCGGCTAAATTCACCCCTCCACTTT
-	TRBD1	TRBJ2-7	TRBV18	CASSYRGQEYEQYF	TGTGCCAGCTCGTACAGGGGGCAGGAATACGAGCAGTACTTC
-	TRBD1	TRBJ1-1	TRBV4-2	CASSQVGQGDTEAFF	TGTGCCAGCAGCCAAGTTGGACAGGGTGACACTGAAGCTTTCTTT
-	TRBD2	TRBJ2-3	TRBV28	CASSLSVGLAGPSTDTQYF	TGTGCCAGCAGTTTATCAGTGGGACTAGCGGGACCTAGCACAGATACGCAGTATTTT
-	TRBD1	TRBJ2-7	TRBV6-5	CASGRDRGHEQYF	TGTGCCAGCGGCCGGGACAGGGGTCACGAGCAGTACTTC
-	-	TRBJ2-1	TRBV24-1	CATSDPGVGNEQFF	TGTGCCACCAGTGACCCGGGAGTGGGGAATGAGCAGTTCTTC
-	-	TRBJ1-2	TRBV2	CASTPHASGGYTF	TGTGCCAGCACCCCACACGCGTCCGGAGGCTACACCTTC
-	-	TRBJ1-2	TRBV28	CASSLRTDYGYTF	TGTGCCAGCAGTTTAAGGACAGACTATGGCTACACCTTC
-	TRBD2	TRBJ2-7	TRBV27	CASSFQSGSHEQYF	TGTGCCAGCAGTTTCCAGAGCGGGAGCCACGAGCAGTACTTC
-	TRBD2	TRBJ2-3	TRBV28	CASSSSGSPTTSTDTQYF	TGTGCCAGCAGTTCTAGCGGGAGTCCTACCACTAGCACAGATACGCAGTATTTT
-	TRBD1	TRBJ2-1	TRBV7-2	CASRYNRGENEQFF	TGTGCCAGCAGATATAACAGGGGGGAAAATGAGCAGTTCTTC
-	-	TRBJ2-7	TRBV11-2	CASRPVGPPNSYEQYF	TGTGCCAGCAGACCCGTGGGGCCCCCCAACTCCTACGAGCAGTACTTC
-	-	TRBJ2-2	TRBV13	CASRGANTGELFF	TGTGCCAGCAGGGGGGCGAACACCGGGGAGCTGTTTTTT
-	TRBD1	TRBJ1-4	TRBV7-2	CASSSGQENEKLFF	TGTGCCAGCAGCTCTGGACAGGAGAATGAAAAACTGTTTTTT
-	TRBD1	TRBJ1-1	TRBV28	CASSRDRVWRTEAFF	TGTGCCAGCAGTCGGGACAGGGTTTGGAGGACTGAAGCTTTCTTT